These 20 T cell receptor beta chains share one sample of origin, sequenced in a study of T cells in Graves' hyperthyroidism and ophthalmopathy. It was RNA transcripts that yielded the amplified TCR beta CDR3 regions. First-round RT-PCR of the TCR CDR3 relied on the HTBI primer set. TCRdb called the multiplex PCR reads again in MiXCR, with one record for every CDR3 protein. The sample carries a few hundred thousand distinct CDR3 sequences, about 46% recorded once. Sequenced input: peripheral blood or thyroid tissue (not recorded which). These receptors were collected from an adult woman with Graves' disease, either hyperthyroidism or ophthalmopathy (not recorded which).

This clonotype was observed at least ten times. One base away lies a much larger clone, so this may be a sequencing read error. The CDR3 bases are TGTGCCAGCAGTTTCAAAGTGAACACTGAAGCTTTCTTT. Residues: CASSFKVNTEAFF. The V and J genes are TRBV27 and TRBJ1-1, with D unresolved. CDR1 is MNHEY and CDR2 is SMNVEV in the germline V gene (reference sequence). The CDR3 length is 13 residues. The ends were cut back, 3 bases at V and 0 bases at J, with 5 bases in the middle.

This clonotype came up once. The chain combines TRBV29-1 with TRBJ2-7, with D perhaps matching TRBD2 (6 bases). Germline values: CDR1 SQVTM, CDR2 ANQGSEA. The V gene lost 8 bases and the J gene lost 0 bases, with 17 bases spanning the gap. This CDR3 contains 14 residues. CDR3 amino acids: CSLGAGGSSYEQYF. The CDR3 DNA sequence: TGCAGCTTAGGGGCCGGGGGTAGCTCCTACGAGCAGTACTTC.

The table lists this clonotype with a few counts. The V and J genes are TRBV2 and TRBJ2-5, with 9 bases fitting TRBD2. This CDR3 has 17 amino acids. The junction had 12 bases not matched to a gene; V was cut back by 2 bases and J by 5 bases. Germline V CDR1 and CDR2: SNHLY, FYNNEI. CDR3 bases: TGTGCCAGCAGTGAAAGATTCGGGCTAGCGGGACGGGAGACCCAGTACTTC. The encoded protein is CASSERFGLAGRETQYF.

This clonotype was seen more than once but under ten times. The chain recombines TRBV20-1 with TRBJ1-5, with D perhaps TRBD1 (5 bases). V lost 4 bases and J lost 2, with 9 bases in between. Per germline, CDR1 DFQATT and CDR2 SNEGSKA (reference sequence). The CDR3 loop spans 13 amino acids. The CDR3 region is CSATGGGNQPQHF. CDR3 sequence (DNA): TGCAGTGCTACGGGGGGAGGCAATCAGCCCCAGCATTTT.

This clonotype was counted only a few times. V and J are TRBV6-1 and TRBJ1-2, with 7 bases lining up with TRBD1. The CDR3 runs 15 residues. Trimming cost V 1 base and J 4 bases; bases outside gene matches: 6. The germline V gene has CDR1 MNHNS and CDR2 SASEGT. In DNA form, the CDR3 reads TGTGCCAGCAGTGAAGAGGCGGGACAGTTCTATGGCTACACCTTC. This gives the protein CASSEEAGQFYGYTF.

This chain links TRBV10-2 with TRBJ1-2; no firm D call. The CDR3 is 12 residues long. The V gene lost 2 bases and the J gene lost 3 bases, with 4 bases spanning the gap. Germline CDR1 reads WSHSY; CDR2 reads SAAADI. The CDR3 bases are TGCGCCAGCAGTGAGACCCACTATGGCTACACCTTC. It encodes CASSETHYGYTF.

The chain recombines TRBV9 with TRBJ2-6; D not certain. This CDR3 spans 15 amino acids. CDR1 SGDLS and CDR2 YYNGEE come from the germline V gene. Trimming pared 4 bases from V and 0 bases from J, leaving 8 bases between. CDR3 coding DNA: TGTGCCAGCAGCCCAGGTAGCTCTGGGGCCAACGTCCTGACTTTC. Its translation: CASSPGSSGANVLTF.

Worth noting for this clonotype: Because it lacks the conserved phenylalanine or tryptophan at the end, this CDR3 is likely a read error. This rearrangement joins TRBV11-2 to TRBJ2-7; D possibly matches TRBD1 or TRBD2 (5 bases each). Between the trimmed V and J ends, which lost 5 bases and 8 bases, there was a span of 19 bases. CDR1 SGHAT and CDR2 FQNNGV come from the germline V gene. The CDR3 covers 14 residues. The CDR3 loop is CASSQDPRDPQQYL. CDR3 coding DNA: TGTGCCAGCAGCCAAGACCCTCGGGACCCCCAGCAGTACCTC.

The rearrangement uses TRBV6-5 and TRBJ2-5; TRBD1 matches at 7 bases. Germline-derived CDR1 and CDR2 are MNHEY and SVGAGI. Losses at the gene ends were 6 bases for V and 0 bases for J; bases not matched to a gene: 4. The CDR3 has 14 residues. In nucleotides, the CDR3 is TGTGCCAGCAGGCCAGGGGGATACCAAGAGACCCAGTACTTC. It is translated as CASRPGGYQETQYF.

This clonotype showed up many times. This chain joins TRBV9 and TRBJ1-1; D gene unclear. CDR1 and CDR2 from the germline V gene are SGDLS and YYNGEE. Trimming pared 0 bases from V and 6 bases from J, leaving 9 bases between. This CDR3 has 13 residues. CDR3 sequence: CASSVESGAEAFF. DNA for the CDR3: TGTGCCAGCAGCGTAGAATCGGGCGCTGAAGCTTTCTTT.

V is TRBV6-5 and J is TRBJ2-7; unclear D gene. The CDR3 is 11 residues long. Germline CDR1 is MNHEY and CDR2 is SVGAGI. V was trimmed by 9 bases and J by 12 bases, leaving 18 bases between them. CDR3: CARATTARGYF. In nucleotides, the CDR3 is TGTGCCAGAGCTACTACGGCCCGCGGGTACTTC.

This CDR3 is CASSEDVIAFF. DNA for the CDR3: TGTGCCAGCAGTGAAGACGTCATAGCTTTCTTT. J is TRBJ1-1 and V is TRBV2; D unclear. The CDR3 consists of 11 residues. Germline loops: CDR1 SNHLY, CDR2 FYNNEI. V gave up 1 base and J gave up 10 bases, with 7 bases separating them.

The genes are TRBV15 and TRBJ2-2, with 11 bases lining up with TRBD1. The CDR3 sequence is 16 residues long. V lost 4 bases and J lost 6; bases outside the gene matches: 7. Germline CDR1 is LNHNV and CDR2 is YYDKDF (reference sequence). The CDR3 is CATSNLGQGVSGELFF. The CDR3, as DNA: TGTGCCACCAGCAACCTGGGACAGGGGGTTTCCGGGGAGCTGTTTTTT.

This chain uses TRBV2 with TRBJ1-5; D remains ambiguous. Trimming removed 1 base from V and 0 bases from J, with 7 bases in between. From germline, CDR1 is SNHLY and CDR2 FYNNEI. CDR3 length equals 15 residues. CDR3 sequence reads: CASSEVDPSNQPQHF. The CDR3 bases are TGTGCCAGCAGTGAAGTAGACCCTAGCAATCAGCCCCAGCATTTT.

The rearrangement links TRBV7-8 to TRBJ1-2, with a tentative D call TRBD1 (6 bases). Germline CDR1 and CDR2: SGHVS and FQNEAQ. The CDR3 has 15 amino acids. The V end was cut by 6 bases, the J end by 5 bases, with 19 bases between. The CDR3 bases are TGTGCCAGCAGTAACGGGAGTGGAGGGGGTTATGGCTACACCTTC. Translation: CASSNGSGGGYGYTF.

This clonotype was detected many times. This chain joins TRBV5-1 and TRBJ2-7, with TRBD2 identical over 9 bases. Trimming took 1 base from V and 0 from J; bases not matched to a gene: 11. The CDR3 has 18 amino acids. CDR1 is SGHRS, CDR2 YFSETQ, per germline. CDR3: CASSLLLAGSGSSYEQYF. Here the CDR3 DNA reads TGCGCCAGCAGCTTGCTACTAGCGGGTTCGGGGAGCTCCTACGAGCAGTACTTC. The variable domain in full, with the rest retrieved from reference TRBV5-1 and TRBJ2-7, is KAGVTQTPRYLIKTRGQQVTLSCSPISGHRSVSWYQQTPGQGLQFLFEYFSETQRNKGNFPGRFSGRQFSNSRSEMNVSTLELGDSALYLCASSLLLAGSGSSYEQYFGPGTRLTVT.

In its sample, this clonotype was seen many times. The chain couples TRBV20-1 to TRBJ2-5, with 10 bases lining up with TRBD2. Germline V gene lookup returns CDR1 DFQATT and CDR2 SNEGSKA (reference sequence). The trim removed 5 bases at V and 5 bases at J, leaving 8 bases unmatched. This CDR3 comprises 14 residues. Written as DNA, the CDR3 is TGCAGTGCTCCGCTAGCGGGAGCTGATGAGACCCAGTACTTC. Protein product: CSAPLAGADETQYF.

In this sample, this clonotype turned up many times. The genes are TRBV28 and TRBJ1-2, with TRBD1 identical over 7 bases. The ends lost 6 bases at V and 3 bases at J; junction bases unmatched: 7. CDR3 length equals 14 residues. From germline, CDR1 is MDHEN and CDR2 SYDVKM. CDR3 bases: TGTGCCAGCAGACAACAGGGGATTGACTATGGCTACACCTTC. This translates into CASRQQGIDYGYTF.

This clonotype was seen at least ten times. This chain connects TRBV7-9 to TRBJ1-5; TRBD1 matches 10 bases. V dropped 5 bases and J dropped 7; count of bases not matched to a gene: 5. Germline V gene data show CDR1 as SEHNR and CDR2 as FQNEAQ (reference sequence). The CDR3 runs to 14 residues. CDR3 sequence: CASSHRDRGQPQHF. The CDR3 nucleotides read TGTGCCAGCAGCCACCGGGACAGGGGACAGCCCCAGCATTTT.

This clonotype was detected many times. V is TRBV29-1 and J is TRBJ2-6; D uncertain. Deletions cut 3 bases from V and 0 bases from J, with 9 bases between. The V gene's germline CDR1 is SQVTM and CDR2 ANQGSEA. The CDR3 contains 15 residues. The CDR3 loop is CSVDGTASGANVLTF. CDR3 nucleotide sequence: TGCAGCGTTGACGGTACAGCCTCTGGGGCCAACGTCCTGACTTTC.